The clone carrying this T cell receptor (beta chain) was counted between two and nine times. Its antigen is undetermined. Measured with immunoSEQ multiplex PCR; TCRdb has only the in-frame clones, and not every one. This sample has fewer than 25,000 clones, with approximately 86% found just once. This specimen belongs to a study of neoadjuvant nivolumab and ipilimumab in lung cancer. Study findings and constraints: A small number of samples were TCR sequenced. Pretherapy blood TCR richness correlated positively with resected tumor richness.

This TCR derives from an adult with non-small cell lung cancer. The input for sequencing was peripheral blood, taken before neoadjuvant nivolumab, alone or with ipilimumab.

As DNA, the CDR3 is TGCAGCGGGGGCAGCACCACAAAGAGGAATCAGCCCCAGCATTTT. Its protein is CSGGSTTKRNQPQHF. This chain connects TRBV29-1 to TRBJ1-5, with D possibly being TRBD1 (5 bases). Germline CDR1 and CDR2: SQVTM and ANQGSEA. The CDR3 is made up of 15 amino acids. V lost 7 bases to trimming and J lost 4 bases, with 20 bases between them.